These 32 T cell receptor beta chains came from one sample sequenced in a study of T-cell memory formation after mild COVID-19 (dated by TCRdb to the early 2020s). Library prep was done by 5' RACE. The sequencer was an Illumina NovaSeq 6000. Through fastp at Q25 and MiXCR, TCRdb rebuilt clones from the public reads, retaining in-frame beta chains. When rows share a CDR3 protein, they turn into one entry using the most common DNA and genes. The sample includes 68,000 or so distinct CDR3 sequences, with 16% observed a single time. 25% to 35% of the sample goes to the ten largest clones. Sequenced material: PBMCs or a T cell subset sorted from them (not recorded which). The receptors were gathered from an adult woman who had mild COVID-19 (a few samples of this study predate the infection). The sample titles of this study are shuffled in the database, so cell type and time point are left out; the donor was told from shared clones.

The chain employs TRBV7-3 and TRBJ1-5; 7 bases match TRBD1. CDR3 size: 14 residues. Germline trimming cut 6 bases from V and 6 bases from J; bases unmatched to any gene: 8. CDR1 is SGHTA and CDR2 is FQGTGA in the germline V gene. DNA of the CDR3: TGTGCCAGCAGTCCACGACAGGGAGTTCAGCCCCAGCATTTT. Translation: CASSPRQGVQPQHF.

The chain links TRBV4-1 to TRBJ1-5; tentatively, D is TRBD1 (6 bases). Trimming removed 1 base at V and 1 base at J, with 11 bases between. The CDR3 totals 16 residues. Germline-derived CDR1 and CDR2 are MGHRA and YSYEKL. Written as DNA, the CDR3 is TGCGCCAGCAGCCAAGGGCAGGGGAGCAGCAATCAGCCCCAGCATTTT. This encodes CASSQGQGSSNQPQHF.

A few counts support this clonotype. The rearrangement links TRBV7-2 to TRBJ2-5; TRBD2 agrees at 8 bases. The junction had 8 bases not matched to a gene; V was cut back by 6 bases and J by 5 bases. Germline values: CDR1 SGHTA, CDR2 FQGNSA. This CDR3 contains 14 residues. The CDR3 DNA sequence: TGTGCCAGCAGTACCTTAGCGGGAATCGAGACCCAGTACTTC. Encoded protein: CASSTLAGIETQYF. Together with reference TRBV7-2 and TRBJ2-5, the CDR3 gives the full variable domain: GAGVSQSPSNKVTEKGKDVELRCDPISGHTALYWYRQSLGQGLEFLIYFQGNSAPDKSGLPSDRFSAERTGGSVSTLTIQRTQQEDSAVYLCASSTLAGIETQYFGPGTRLLVL.

A few counts support this clonotype. The CDR3 DNA sequence: TGTGCCACCAGTGCAGGGATCTCGGGGGACAATGAGCAGTTCTTC. Translation gives CATSAGISGDNEQFF. This chain connects TRBV24-1 to TRBJ2-1, with TRBD2 as a possible D gene (6 bases). Germline CDR1 KGHDR, CDR2 SFDVKD. V was clipped by 5 bases and J by 5 bases, with 15 bases between them. The CDR3 runs to 15 residues.

The rearrangement joins TRBV7-3 to TRBJ2-6; D might be TRBD1 (5 bases). Trimming pared 6 bases from V and 2 bases from J, leaving 8 bases between. This CDR3 has 14 residues. Germline V CDR1 and CDR2: SGHTA, FQGTGA. The CDR3 reads CASSSGPGANVLTF. The CDR3, as DNA: TGTGCCAGCAGTTCAGGGCCTGGGGCCAACGTCCTGACTTTC.

The CDR3 region has the DNA TGTGCCAGCAGTGCACAGGGTTCGTCTGGAAACACCATATATTTT. Translating it yields CASSAQGSSGNTIYF. The rearrangement joins TRBV27 to TRBJ1-3, with D perhaps matching TRBD1 (6 bases). The CDR3 spans 15 residues. Germline loops: CDR1 MNHEY, CDR2 SMNVEV (reference sequence). Trimming pared 5 bases from V and 1 base from J, leaving 12 bases between.

The table lists this clonotype with many counts. This chain uses TRBV7-6 with TRBJ2-1; 11 bases fit TRBD2. CDR3 length: 14 residues. Trimming cost V 3 bases and J 8 bases; bases outside gene matches: 3. CDR1 and CDR2 (germline): SGHVS, FNYEAQ. The DNA for the CDR3 is TGTGCCAGCAGCTTCCGACTAGCGGGGTATGAGCAGTTCTTC. The encoded protein is CASSFRLAGYEQFF. Using reference TRBV7-6 and TRBJ2-1 for the parts outside the CDR3, the full variable domain is GAGVSQSPRYKVTKRGQDVALRCDPISGHVSLYWYRQALGQGPEFLTYFNYEAQQDKSGLPNDRFSAERPEGSISTLTIQRTEQRDSAMYRCASSFRLAGYEQFFGPGTRLTVL.

The chain uses TRBV12-3 or TRBV12-4 and TRBJ2-1; the D is unclear. The V gene lost 5 bases and the J gene lost 4 bases, with 9 bases spanning the gap. CDR3 length: 13 residues. For the CDR3, the DNA is TGTGCCAGCAGTCTAGGGATGTACAATGAGCAGTTCTTC. Protein: CASSLGMYNEQFF.

This clonotype was detected only a few times. The rearrangement uses TRBV7-9 and TRBJ2-1; 9 bases fit TRBD1. The CDR3 spans 14 residues. The V gene end was trimmed by 5 bases and the J gene end by 8 bases; junction bases not matched to a gene: 7. Looked up from germline, CDR1 is SEHNR and CDR2 is FQNEAQ (reference sequence). CDR3: CASSIGQGLDEQFF. DNA of the CDR3: TGTGCCAGCAGCATAGGACAGGGGCTGGATGAGCAGTTCTTC.

The J gene is TRBJ2-1, the V gene TRBV7-3; weak D call: TRBD1 (5 bases). CDR3 length: 14 residues. Between the trimmed V and J ends, which lost 2 bases and 8 bases, there was a span of 13 bases. Looked up from germline, CDR1 is SGHTA and CDR2 is FQGTGA. The CDR3 nucleotides are TGTGCCAGCAGCTTAGGAGACAGTCCCCATGAGCAGTTCTTC. Translation: CASSLGDSPHEQFF.

The CDR3 spells CASSLAPLEAGGLQETQYF. The CDR3 DNA reads as TGTGCCAGCAGTTTAGCGCCACTTGAAGCGGGGGGGCTCCAAGAGACCCAGTACTTC. The rearrangement joins TRBV12-3 or TRBV12-4 to TRBJ2-5; 10 nucleotides agree with TRBD2. V shed 0 bases and J 1 base; nucleotides not matched to a gene: 11. The CDR3 sequence is 19 residues long.

The CDR3 nucleotides are TGCGCCAGCAGCCAGCCCAGCGGGGGTAGGAATGAGCAGTTCTTC. Amino acids: CASSQPSGGRNEQFF. The V call is TRBV4-3, the J call TRBJ2-1; 8 positions agree with TRBD2. Losses at the gene ends were 3 bases for V and 7 bases for J; bases not matched to a gene: 8. The CDR3 loop spans 15 amino acids. Germline V gives CDR1 LGHNA, CDR2 YSLEER.

This clonotype was counted between two and nine times. The J gene is TRBJ2-7, the V gene TRBV4-1; 8 bases match TRBD1. CDR1 is MGHRA and CDR2 is YSYEKL in the germline V gene. V was clipped by 2 bases and J by 3 bases; unmatched bases: 6. The CDR3 runs to 15 residues. CDR3 nucleotide sequence: TGCGCCAGCAGCCAACCTCGACAGGGGTACTACGAGCAGTACTTC. Translating gives CASSQPRQGYYEQYF.

The chain combines TRBV4-3 with TRBJ2-7; TRBD2 might be the D (6 bases). Germline CDR1 reads LGHNA; CDR2 reads YSLEER. The CDR3 extends over 14 amino acids. V was pared by 5 bases and J by 2 bases, with 13 bases between. This chain's CDR3 is CASSEETRAYEQYF. The CDR3 region has the DNA TGCGCCAGCAGCGAGGAGACTAGAGCCTACGAGCAGTACTTC.

This clonotype was counted only a few times. V gene TRBV5-6 combines with J gene TRBJ1-1; D not resolved. The V and J ends lost 0 bases and 3 bases respectively, with 9 bases between them. This CDR3 contains 14 residues. Looked up from germline, CDR1 is SGHDT and CDR2 is YYEEEE. The CDR3: CASSLGLGYTEAFF. CDR3 coding DNA: TGTGCCAGCAGCTTGGGGTTAGGTTACACTGAAGCTTTCTTT.

This clonotype was seen more than once but under ten times. This sequence joins TRBV29-1 and TRBJ1-3, with D perhaps matching TRBD1 (5 bases). V dropped 5 bases and J dropped 0 bases, with 11 bases sitting between them. There are 14 residues in the CDR3. Germline V lookup: CDR1 SQVTM, CDR2 ANQGSEA. The CDR3 here is CSVQTRGSGNTIYF. The CDR3 DNA is TGCAGCGTTCAGACAAGGGGCTCTGGAAACACCATATATTTT.

This clonotype was picked up a small number of times. Written as DNA, the CDR3 is TGTGCCAGCAGTGAAGGATGGGAGCTGTTTTTT. Amino acid sequence: CASSEGWELFF. The chain employs TRBV2 and TRBJ2-2, with D unclear. Germline CDR1 SNHLY, CDR2 FYNNEI. The ends were cut back, 1 base at V and 9 bases at J, with 3 bases in the middle. The CDR3 is 11 residues long.

This clonotype was counted only a few times. This chain connects TRBV7-8 to TRBJ2-7, with TRBD2 identical over 8 bases. Per the germline V gene, CDR1 is SGHVS and CDR2 is FQNEAQ. The CDR3 is 16 residues long. V shed 0 bases and J 4 bases; nucleotides not matched to a gene: 8. The CDR3 sequence: CASSLARGSGDYEQYF. The CDR3 bases are TGTGCCAGCAGCTTAGCGCGAGGTAGCGGGGATTACGAGCAGTACTTC.

This chain connects TRBV29-1 to TRBJ1-1; 7 nucleotides agree with TRBD1. V was pared by 5 bases and J by 4 bases, with 10 bases of the junction left unmatched. The germline V gene encodes CDR1 SQVTM and CDR2 ANQGSEA. The CDR3 consists of 14 residues. As DNA, the CDR3 is TGCAGCGTTCAAGGGGGCACGATTCCCACTGAAGCTTTCTTT. It yields the protein CSVQGGTIPTEAFF.

The chain has TRBV4-1 and TRBJ1-1, with D perhaps matching TRBD1 (5 bases). The CDR3 length is 14 residues. CDR1 is MGHRA, CDR2 YSYEKL, per germline. Trimming shortened V by 3 bases and J by 5 bases, and 13 bases separated the two germline ends. The CDR3 reads CASSQAGWDTEAFF. The CDR3 coding sequence is TGCGCCAGCAGCCAGGCAGGGTGGGATACTGAAGCTTTCTTT.

This clonotype has only a few counts. V is TRBV20-1 and J is TRBJ2-7; 7 positions agree with TRBD2. V was clipped by 1 base and J by 5 bases; unmatched bases: 5. CDR1 is DFQATT and CDR2 is SNEGSKA in the germline V gene (reference sequence). CDR3 length equals 13 residues. The CDR3 region is CSARGTSGNEQYF. The CDR3 DNA is TGCAGTGCTAGAGGGACTAGTGGGAACGAGCAGTACTTC.

The chain employs TRBV4-1 and TRBJ2-1, with D possibly being TRBD2 (6 bases). V dropped 4 bases and J dropped 5 bases, with 15 bases sitting between them. The CDR3 spans 15 residues. Germline V CDR1 and CDR2: MGHRA, YSYEKL. The CDR3 region has the DNA TGCGCCAGCAGCCCTCTCACGTCGGGAGACAATGAGCAGTTCTTC. This codes for CASSPLTSGDNEQFF.

This clonotype was detected only a few times. The V gene is TRBV3-1, the J gene TRBJ2-7; 8 bases line up with TRBD2. J lost 2 bases, V lost 0 bases, and 6 bases had no gene match. Germline-derived CDR1 and CDR2 are LGHDT and YNNKEL (reference sequence). This CDR3 comprises 16 residues. CDR3 in amino acids: CASSQDRTSGTYEQYF. The CDR3 bases are TGTGCCAGCAGCCAAGATCGAACTAGCGGTACCTACGAGCAGTACTTC.

The genes are TRBV10-3 and TRBJ2-3; 13 nucleotides line up with TRBD2. The V gene end was trimmed by 11 bases and the J gene end by 2 bases; junction bases not matched to a gene: 16. Germline CDR1 reads ENHRY; CDR2 reads SYGVKD. CDR3 size: 18 residues. For the CDR3, the DNA is TGTGCCGTCCTTGAAGAGAGGACTAGCGGGAGTTACACAGATACGCAGTATTTT. Translation gives CAVLEERTSGSYTDTQYF.

The chain is built from TRBV5-1 and TRBJ2-1; TRBD2 matches at 9 bases. The CDR3 consists of 16 residues. J lost 5 bases, V lost 4 bases, and 10 bases had no gene match. Germline CDR1 is SGHRS and CDR2 is YFSETQ. CDR3 in amino acids: CASSPPTSGLNNEQFF. The CDR3 nucleotides read TGCGCCAGCAGCCCACCGACTAGCGGTCTCAACAATGAGCAGTTCTTC. The complete variable domain, with remaining parts taken from reference TRBV5-1 and TRBJ2-1, reads KAGVTQTPRYLIKTRGQQVTLSCSPISGHRSVSWYQQTPGQGLQFLFEYFSETQRNKGNFPGRFSGRQFSNSRSEMNVSTLELGDSALYLCASSPPTSGLNNEQFFGPGTRLTVL.

A note on this clonotype: The junction departs from germline at one end; a sequencing error may be responsible. V usage is TRBV7-9 and J usage is TRBJ1-6; maybe TRBD1 (5 bases). Germline values: CDR1 SEHNR, CDR2 FQNEAQ (reference sequence). The CDR3 contains 17 residues. CDR3 DNA: TGTGCCGGCAGCTTGGGGCAAGACATCGGCAAGAATTCACCCCTCCACTTT. Translating it yields CAGSLGQDIGKNSPLHF. The full variable domain, rest sourced from reference TRBV7-9 and TRBJ1-6, is DTGVSQNPRHKITKRGQNVTFRCDPISEHNRLYWYRQTLGQGPEFLTYFQNEAQLEKSRLLSDRFSAERPKGSFSTLEIQRTEQGDSAMYLCAGSLGQDIGKNSPLHFGNGTRLTVT.

A few counts support this clonotype. The chain carries TRBV29-1 and TRBJ2-7; 8 bases fit TRBD2. Per the germline V gene, CDR1 is SQVTM and CDR2 is ANQGSEA. The CDR3 length is 13 residues. Trimming took 8 bases from V and 3 from J; bases not matched to a gene: 9. CDR3 DNA: TGCAGCCGCCGCAGCGGGAGCGACTACGAGCAGTACTTC. Translation: CSRRSGSDYEQYF.

V gene TRBV5-6 combines with J gene TRBJ1-1; D is unresolved. Germline V gene data show CDR1 as SGHDT and CDR2 as YYEEEE. CDR3 length equals 13 residues. The V end lost 4 bases, the J end lost 2 bases, and 9 bases lay between the germline ends. CDR3 sequence: CASSPRGNTEAFF. Written as DNA, the CDR3 is TGTGCCAGCAGCCCCCGAGGAAACACTGAAGCTTTCTTT.

This clonotype was detected ten times or more. The rearrangement joins TRBV4-3 to TRBJ2-7, with D perhaps given as TRBD1 or TRBD2 (5 bases each). Germline CDR1 is LGHNA and CDR2 is YSLEER. CDR3 length: 14 residues. The V and J ends lost 4 bases and 4 bases respectively, with 14 bases between them. In DNA form, the CDR3 reads TGCGCCAGCAGCCCAGTTATGGGACCGTACGAGCAGTACTTC. It yields the protein CASSPVMGPYEQYF.

V usage is TRBV7-3 and J usage is TRBJ1-6, with TRBD1 matching over 8 bases. With 5 bases clipped from V and 10 bases from J, the junction kept 7 bases outside the gene matches. Looked up from germline, CDR1 is SGHTA and CDR2 is FQGTGA. The CDR3 sequence is 14 residues long. The CDR3 region has the DNA TGTGCCAGCAGCGACGGACAGGGTACGTCACCCCTCCACTTT. Protein: CASSDGQGTSPLHF. Filled out from reference TRBV7-3 and TRBJ1-6, the complete variable domain reads GAGVSQTPSNKVTEKGKYVELRCDPISGHTALYWYRQSLGQGPEFLIYFQGTGAADDSGLPNDRFFAVRPEGSVSTLKIQRTERGDSAVYLCASSDGQGTSPLHFGNGTRLTVT.

In this sample, this clonotype turned up a few times. The chain joins TRBV7-9 to TRBJ2-7; 8 bases line up with TRBD2. The V and J ends lost 5 bases and 2 bases, in that order; junction bases with no gene match: 5. Germline V lookup: CDR1 SEHNR, CDR2 FQNEAQ (reference sequence). The CDR3 has 14 residues. Here the CDR3 DNA reads TGTGCCAGCAGCCCACGGACTAGCACCTACGAGCAGTACTTC. Translation: CASSPRTSTYEQYF.

The rearrangement uses TRBV4-1 and TRBJ2-3; 10 bases fit TRBD1. The CDR3 is 15 residues long. Germline V gene sequence: CDR1 MGHRA, CDR2 YSYEKL. V trimming: 5 bases; J trimming: 5 bases; junction bases outside the gene matches: 7. The CDR3 protein is CASSNGQGGQDTQYF. CDR3 sequence (DNA): TGCGCCAGCAGCAACGGACAGGGGGGCCAAGATACGCAGTATTTT.